The rows below give T cell receptor beta chains drawn from one sample of a study of blood T cell repertoires in COVID-19. Repertoires were generated with immunoSEQ multiplex PCR, while TCRdb's copy carries only in-frame clones and drops some. The sample has about 70,000 clones; approximately 80% are singletons. Source material: peripheral blood. The receptors here all came from a woman in her 70s with acute or convalescent COVID-19. The CDR3 runs from the conserved cysteine through the conserved F or W.

>TRBV2|16|TRBJ1-6
CASSLTGTANNSPLHF
>TRBV15|12|TRBJ2-7
CATKGDAYEQYF
>TRBV12-3/TRBV12-4|13|TRBJ2-2
CASSFAGDGELFF
>TRBV10-3|15|TRBJ1-2
CAIRDLGQGEDGYTF
>TRBV5-6|17|TRBJ1-3
CASNQRRGRDSGNTIYF
>TRBV19|15|TRBJ2-7
CATTPGTASSYEQYF
>TRBV2|13|TRBJ1-1
CASSEEGRGEAFF
>TRBV10-3|15|TRBJ2-3
CAISGSGASTDTQYF
>TRBV3-1/TRBV3-2|15|TRBJ1-4
CASSQTGGAVEKLFF
>TRBV19|13|TRBJ2-5
CASSIGSEETQYF
>TRBV2|14|TRBJ2-2
CASSSGGAFGELFF
>TRBV28|14|TRBJ1-3
CASSWDRVGNTIYF
>TRBV18|17|TRBJ1-1
CASSPLTSGQTNTEAFF
>TRBV6-5|15|TRBJ1-2
CASSNAQGANYGYTF
>TRBV21-1|14|TRBJ1-2
CASSKENLNYGYTF
>TRBV5-1|14|TRBJ1-1
CASSWDRANTEAFF
>TRBV7-8|16|TRBJ1-5
CASSLTGQGAYEPQHF
>TRBV14|15|TRBJ1-4
CASSLRQEINEKLFF
>TRBV2|15|TRBJ1-4
CASTGVRGTNEKLFF
>TRBV4-1|14|TRBJ2-5
CASSQRQGQETQYF
>TRBV5-1|16|TRBJ2-1
CASSSIGGSSYNEQFF
>TRBV7-8|15|TRBJ2-3
CASSENQGSTDTQYF
>TRBV14|15|TRBJ1-1
CASSPHLEVNTEAFF
>TRBV24-1|15|TRBJ2-1
CATSDSRDRGNEQFF
>TRBV30|15|TRBJ2-1
CAWSGGQGIVNEQFF
>TRBV11-2|14|TRBJ2-2
CASSPGFNTGELFF
>TRBV7-8|13|TRBJ1-1
CASSFPGRAEAFF
>TRBV29-1|13|TRBJ2-7
CSVGLAGGNEQYF
>TRBV24-1|18|TRBJ1-5
CATSDAGGSTGSPQPQHF
>TRBV7-9|14|TRBJ2-7
CASSLGQGLGEQYF
>TRBV7-3|14|TRBJ2-3
CASRLGQSTDTQYF
>TRBV19|16|TRBJ1-5
CASSILGAGGNQPQHF
>TRBV11-2|15|TRBJ1-5
CASRRQLDSNQPQHF
>TRBV7-2|14|TRBJ2-1
CASSLRTEYNEQFF
>TRBV5-1|15|TRBJ2-3
CASSEGGDRTDTQYF
>TRBV7-3|14|TRBJ2-5
CARGVASCRETQYF
>TRBV7-9|12|TRBJ2-2
CASTWSAGELFF
>TRBV5-6|15|TRBJ1-5
CASSSLDRVNQPQHF
>TRBV7-9|19|TRBJ2-2
CASSFDRLAGPSNTGELFF
>TRBV5-1|14|TRBJ1-1
CASSIDEGVTEAFF
>TRBV30|16|TRBJ1-5
CAWSLHGTDSNQPQHF
>TRBV6-5|15|TRBJ2-7
CASSYSGGANYEQYF
>TRBV18|13|TRBJ2-3
CASSAGPTDTQYF
>TRBV2|14|TRBJ2-2
CASATDANTGELFF
>TRBV6-5|13|TRBJ1-5
CASRSTGEQPQHF
>TRBV19|14|TRBJ2-5
CASSLTGVQETQYF
>TRBV14|18|TRBJ2-1
CASSPPPVRPGDINEQFF
>TRBV7-3|17|TRBJ2-3
CASSDPFDSGRPDTQYF